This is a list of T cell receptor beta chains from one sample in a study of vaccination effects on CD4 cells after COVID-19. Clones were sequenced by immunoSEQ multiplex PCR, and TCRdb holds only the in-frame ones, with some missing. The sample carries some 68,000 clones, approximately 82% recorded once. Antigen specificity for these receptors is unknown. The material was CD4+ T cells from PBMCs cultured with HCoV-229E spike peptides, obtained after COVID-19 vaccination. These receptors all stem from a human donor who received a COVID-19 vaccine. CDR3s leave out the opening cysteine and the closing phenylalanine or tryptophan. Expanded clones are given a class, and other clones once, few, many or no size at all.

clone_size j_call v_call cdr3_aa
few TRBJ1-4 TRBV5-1 ASSNSATNEKLF
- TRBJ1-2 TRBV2 ASSNEKTGFYGYT
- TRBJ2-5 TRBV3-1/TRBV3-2 ASSQGNLAGATGQETQY
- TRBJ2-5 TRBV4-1 ASSQDKASGGRGETQY
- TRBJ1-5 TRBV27 ASSTQASNQPQH
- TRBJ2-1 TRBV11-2 ASSRDTVPNNEQF
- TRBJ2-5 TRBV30 AWSGLAGGGETQY
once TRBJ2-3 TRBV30 AWSSPPSTDTQY
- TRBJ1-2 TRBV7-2 ASSLEATVNYGYT
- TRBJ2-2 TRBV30 AWSVNLRTAELF
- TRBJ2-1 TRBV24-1 ATSDYEGGVEQF
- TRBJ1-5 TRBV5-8 ASSFGPGPQH
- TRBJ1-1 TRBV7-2 ASSPFKGVLNTEAF
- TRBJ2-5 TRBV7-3 ASSLILGAGTQY
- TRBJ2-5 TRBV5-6 ASSIQQGGETQY
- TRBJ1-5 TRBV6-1 ASSKAGSSNQPQH
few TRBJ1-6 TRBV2 ASSASGFYNSPLH
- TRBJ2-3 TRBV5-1 ASIDRGGTDTQY
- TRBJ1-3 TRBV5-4 ASSLGAGVGNTIY
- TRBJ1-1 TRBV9 ASSVVSGQGAVSTEAF
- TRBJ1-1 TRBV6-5 ASSRGTGATEAF
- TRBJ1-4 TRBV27 ASSLLGGSSQLNEKLF
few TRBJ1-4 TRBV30 ACQGAVNEKLF
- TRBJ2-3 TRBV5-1 ASSLLMGGGADTQY
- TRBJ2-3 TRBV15 ATSRVGPHTDTQY
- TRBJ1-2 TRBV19 ASSIEIQVSNYGYT
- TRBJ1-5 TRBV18 ASSPPTGAGNQPQH
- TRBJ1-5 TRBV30 AWSPGTIQPQH
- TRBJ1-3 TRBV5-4 ASSFTGNSGNTIY
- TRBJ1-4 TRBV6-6 ASRWDSSEKLF
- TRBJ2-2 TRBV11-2 ASSLDTRRYTGELF
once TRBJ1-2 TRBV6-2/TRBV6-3 ASSYPGHPGYT
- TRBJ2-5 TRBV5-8 ASPTWSGQETQY
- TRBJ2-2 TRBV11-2 ASSLGQSNTGELF
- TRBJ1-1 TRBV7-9 ASSSGLREAF
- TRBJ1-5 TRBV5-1 ASSLDSPNQPQH
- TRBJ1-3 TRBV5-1 ASSLGGVGNTIY
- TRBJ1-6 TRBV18 ASSPRGTGSPLH
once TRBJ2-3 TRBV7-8 ATKPRTGLPPRISTDTQY
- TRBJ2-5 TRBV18 ASSPAKGAAETQY
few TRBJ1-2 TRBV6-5 ASYRNYGYT
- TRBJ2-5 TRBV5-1 ASSSGSLQTQY
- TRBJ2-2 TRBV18 ASSLAQGDVTGELF